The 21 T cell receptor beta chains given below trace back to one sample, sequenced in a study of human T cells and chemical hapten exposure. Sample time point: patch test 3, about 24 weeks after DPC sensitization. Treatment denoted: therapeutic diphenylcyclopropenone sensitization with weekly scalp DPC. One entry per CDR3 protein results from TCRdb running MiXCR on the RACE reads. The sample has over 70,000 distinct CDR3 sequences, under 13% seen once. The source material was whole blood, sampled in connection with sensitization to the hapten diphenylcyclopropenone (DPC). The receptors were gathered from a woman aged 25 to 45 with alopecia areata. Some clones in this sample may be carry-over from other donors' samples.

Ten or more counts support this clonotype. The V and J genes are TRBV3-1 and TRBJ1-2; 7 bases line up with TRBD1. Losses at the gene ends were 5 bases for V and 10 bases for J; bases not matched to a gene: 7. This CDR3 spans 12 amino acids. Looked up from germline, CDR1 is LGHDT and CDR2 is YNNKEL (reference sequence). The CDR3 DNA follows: TGTGCCAGCAGCTCAAAACAGGGGTACTACACCTTC. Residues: CASSSKQGYYTF.

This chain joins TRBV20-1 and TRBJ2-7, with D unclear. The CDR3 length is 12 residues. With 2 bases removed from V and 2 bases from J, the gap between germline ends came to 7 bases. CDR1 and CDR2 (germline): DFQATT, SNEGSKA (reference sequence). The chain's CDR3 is CSARRPTYEQYF. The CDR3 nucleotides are TGCAGTGCTAGAAGGCCCACCTACGAGCAGTACTTC.

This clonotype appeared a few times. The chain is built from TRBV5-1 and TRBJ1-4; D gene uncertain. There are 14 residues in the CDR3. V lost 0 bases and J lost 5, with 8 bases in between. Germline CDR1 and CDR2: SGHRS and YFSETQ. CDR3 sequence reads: CASSLGPANEKLFF. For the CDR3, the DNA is TGCGCCAGCAGCTTGGGCCCGGCAAATGAAAAACTGTTTTTT. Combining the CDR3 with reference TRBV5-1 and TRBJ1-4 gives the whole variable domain KAGVTQTPRYLIKTRGQQVTLSCSPISGHRSVSWYQQTPGQGLQFLFEYFSETQRNKGNFPGRFSGRQFSNSRSEMNVSTLELGDSALYLCASSLGPANEKLFFGSGTQLSVL.

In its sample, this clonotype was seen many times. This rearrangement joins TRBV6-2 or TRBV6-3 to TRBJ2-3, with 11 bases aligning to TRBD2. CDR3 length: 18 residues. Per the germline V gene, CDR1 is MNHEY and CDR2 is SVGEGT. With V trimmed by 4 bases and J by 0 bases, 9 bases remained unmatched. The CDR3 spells CASSSGLAARISTDTQYF. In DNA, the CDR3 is TGTGCCAGCAGTTCGGGACTAGCGGCGAGGATTAGCACAGATACGCAGTATTTT.

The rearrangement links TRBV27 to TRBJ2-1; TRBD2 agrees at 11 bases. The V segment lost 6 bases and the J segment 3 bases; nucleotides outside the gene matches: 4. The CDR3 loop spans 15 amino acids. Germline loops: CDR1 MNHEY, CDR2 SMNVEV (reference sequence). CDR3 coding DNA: TGTGCCAGCAGAACTCTAGCGGGGGGCTACAATGAGCAGTTCTTC. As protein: CASRTLAGGYNEQFF.

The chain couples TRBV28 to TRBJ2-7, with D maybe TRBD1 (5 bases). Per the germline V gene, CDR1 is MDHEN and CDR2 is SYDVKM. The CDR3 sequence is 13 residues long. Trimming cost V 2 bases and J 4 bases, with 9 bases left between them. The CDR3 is CASSLVGAYEQYF. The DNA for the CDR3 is TGTGCCAGCAGTTTAGTAGGGGCATACGAGCAGTACTTC.

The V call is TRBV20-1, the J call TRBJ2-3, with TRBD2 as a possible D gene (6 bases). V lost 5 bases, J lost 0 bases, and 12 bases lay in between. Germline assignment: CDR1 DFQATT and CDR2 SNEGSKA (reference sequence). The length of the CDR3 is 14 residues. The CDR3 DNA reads TGCAGTGCTTTCGGGACTCCTAGCACAGATACGCAGTATTTT. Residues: CSAFGTPSTDTQYF.

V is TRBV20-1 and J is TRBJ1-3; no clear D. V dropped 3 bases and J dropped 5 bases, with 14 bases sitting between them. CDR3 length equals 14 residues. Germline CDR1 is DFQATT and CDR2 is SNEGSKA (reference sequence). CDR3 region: CSASFPEKRNTIYF. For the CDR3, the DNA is TGCAGTGCTAGTTTCCCGGAAAAGAGAAACACCATATATTTT.

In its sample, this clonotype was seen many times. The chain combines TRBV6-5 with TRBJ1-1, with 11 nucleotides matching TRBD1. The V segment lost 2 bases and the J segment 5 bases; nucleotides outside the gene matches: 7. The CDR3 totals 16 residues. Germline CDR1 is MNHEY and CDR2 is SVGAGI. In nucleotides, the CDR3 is TGTGCCAGCAGTTACGGGTCTGGACAGGGGGCGACTGAAGCTTTCTTT. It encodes CASSYGSGQGATEAFF.

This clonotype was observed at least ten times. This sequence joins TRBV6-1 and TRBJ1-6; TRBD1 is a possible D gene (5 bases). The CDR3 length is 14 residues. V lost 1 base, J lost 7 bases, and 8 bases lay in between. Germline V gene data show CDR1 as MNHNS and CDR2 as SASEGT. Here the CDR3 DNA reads TGTGCCAGCAGTGAAGGCACAGGCAATTCACCCCTCCACTTT. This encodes CASSEGTGNSPLHF.

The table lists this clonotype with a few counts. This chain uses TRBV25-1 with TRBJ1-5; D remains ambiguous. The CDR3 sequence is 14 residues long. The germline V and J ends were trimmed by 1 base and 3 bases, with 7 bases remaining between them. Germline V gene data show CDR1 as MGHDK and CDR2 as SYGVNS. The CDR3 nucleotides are TGTGCCAGCAGTGAATTCACGAACAATCAGCCCCAGCATTTT. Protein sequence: CASSEFTNNQPQHF.

DNA of the CDR3: TGTGCCAGCAGCCAACTCCCTTCAAATACGCAGTATTTT. Encoded protein: CASSQLPSNTQYF. This sequence joins TRBV3-1 and TRBJ2-3, with unresolved D. The CDR3 covers 13 residues. CDR1 and CDR2 from the germline V gene are LGHDT and YNNKEL (reference sequence). The V end lost 2 bases, the J end lost 7 bases, and 10 bases lay between the germline ends.

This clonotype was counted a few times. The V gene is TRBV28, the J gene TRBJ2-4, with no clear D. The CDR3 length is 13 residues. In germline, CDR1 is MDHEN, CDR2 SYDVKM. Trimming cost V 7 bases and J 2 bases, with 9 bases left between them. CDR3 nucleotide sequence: TGTGCCAGCACAGAGAGAACCAAAAACATTCAGTACTTC. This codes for CASTERTKNIQYF.

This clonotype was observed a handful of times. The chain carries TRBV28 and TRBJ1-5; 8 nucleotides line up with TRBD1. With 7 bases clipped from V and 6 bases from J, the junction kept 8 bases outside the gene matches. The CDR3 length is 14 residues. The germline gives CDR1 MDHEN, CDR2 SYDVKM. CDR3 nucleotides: TGTGCCAGCATCACCGGACAGGGCGGTCAGCCCCAGCATTTT. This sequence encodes CASITGQGGQPQHF.

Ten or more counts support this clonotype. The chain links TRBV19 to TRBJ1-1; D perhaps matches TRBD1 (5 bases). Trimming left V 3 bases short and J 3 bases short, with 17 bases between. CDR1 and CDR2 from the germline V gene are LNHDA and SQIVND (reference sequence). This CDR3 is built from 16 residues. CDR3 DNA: TGTGCCAGTAGTATTGGTGGACACTGGGTTGACACTGAAGCTTTCTTT. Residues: CASSIGGHWVDTEAFF.

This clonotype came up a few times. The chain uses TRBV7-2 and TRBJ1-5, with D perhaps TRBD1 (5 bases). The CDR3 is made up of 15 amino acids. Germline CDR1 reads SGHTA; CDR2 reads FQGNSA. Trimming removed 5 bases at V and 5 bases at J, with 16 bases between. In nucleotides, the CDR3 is TGTGCCAGCAGCCAGGGCGGCCTGGGGGATCAGCCCCAGCATTTT. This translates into CASSQGGLGDQPQHF.

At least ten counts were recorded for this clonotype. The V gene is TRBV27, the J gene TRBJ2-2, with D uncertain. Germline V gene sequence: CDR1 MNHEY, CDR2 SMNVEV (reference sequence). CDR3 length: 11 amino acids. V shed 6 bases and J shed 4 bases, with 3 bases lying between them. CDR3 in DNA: TGTGCCAGCAGAACCACCGGGGAGCTGTTTTTT. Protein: CASRTTGELFF.

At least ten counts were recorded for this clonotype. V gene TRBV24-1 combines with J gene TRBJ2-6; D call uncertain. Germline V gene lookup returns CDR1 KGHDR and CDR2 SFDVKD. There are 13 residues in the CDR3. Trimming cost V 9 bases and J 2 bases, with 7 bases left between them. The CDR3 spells CATGVPGANVLTF. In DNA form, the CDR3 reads TGTGCCACCGGGGTTCCTGGGGCCAACGTCCTGACTTTC.

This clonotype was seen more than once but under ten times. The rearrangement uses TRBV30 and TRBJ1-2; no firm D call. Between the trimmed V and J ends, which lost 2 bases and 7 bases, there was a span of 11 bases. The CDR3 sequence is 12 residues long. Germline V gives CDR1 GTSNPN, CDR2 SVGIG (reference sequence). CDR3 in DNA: TGTGCCTGGAGTCCCTACCTAGGTGGCTACACCTTC. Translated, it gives CAWSPYLGGYTF.

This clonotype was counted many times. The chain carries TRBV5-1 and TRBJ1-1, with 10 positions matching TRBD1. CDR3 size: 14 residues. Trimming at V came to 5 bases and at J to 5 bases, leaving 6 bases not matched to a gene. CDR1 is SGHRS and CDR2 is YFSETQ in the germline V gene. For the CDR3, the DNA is TGCGCCAGCAGTCAATTGGGACAGGGGACTGAAGCTTTCTTT. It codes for CASSQLGQGTEAFF.

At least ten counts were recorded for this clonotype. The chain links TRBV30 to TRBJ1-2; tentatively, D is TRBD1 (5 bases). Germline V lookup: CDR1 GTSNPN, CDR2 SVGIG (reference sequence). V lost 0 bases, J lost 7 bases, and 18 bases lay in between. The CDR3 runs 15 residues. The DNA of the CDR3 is TGTGCCTGGAGTGTAGACAGAAGGGGTATAAGTGGCTACACCTTC. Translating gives CAWSVDRRGISGYTF. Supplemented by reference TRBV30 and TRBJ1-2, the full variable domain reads SQTIHQWPATLVQPVGSPLSLECTVEGTSNPNLYWYRQAAGRGLQLLFYSVGIGQISSEVPQNLSASRPQDRQFILSSKKLLLSDSGFYLCAWSVDRRGISGYTFGSGTRLTVV.